Listed below are T cell receptor beta chains from one sample, sequenced in a study of cytomegalovirus exposure and HLA in healthy donors. Some clones are missing from TCRdb's copy, which holds only in-frame ones; the method was immunoSEQ multiplex PCR. Of 85,000 to 130,000 clones detected, around three quarters appear once; the ten largest clones hold under 4.5%. Sequencing was performed on PBMCs. These receptor sequences come from a woman between 50 and 59 years old in good health and CMV-seropositive. The CDR3 runs from the conserved cysteine through the conserved F or W. A D gene is named only where the DNA matches it firmly.

J gene: TRBJ2-3
D gene: -
CDR3 length: 11
V gene: TRBV20-1
CDR3 protein: CSAREDNTQYF
CDR3 DNA: TGCAGTGCTAGAGAGGACAATACGCAGTATTTT

J gene: TRBJ1-3
D gene: TRBD1
CDR3 length: 15
V gene: TRBV6-6
CDR3 protein: CASSYPQGSGNTIYF
CDR3 DNA: TGTGCCAGCAGTTACCCACAGGGGTCTGGAAACACCATATATTTT

J gene: TRBJ2-1
D gene: TRBD2
CDR3 length: 16
V gene: TRBV27
CDR3 protein: CASSLLRGSSYNEQFF
CDR3 DNA: TGTGCCAGCAGTTTACTGCGGGGGAGCTCCTACAATGAGCAGTTCTTC

J gene: TRBJ2-3
D gene: TRBD2
CDR3 length: 18
V gene: TRBV11-2
CDR3 protein: CASSPRPLAGGPSDTQYF
CDR3 DNA: TGTGCCAGCAGCCCCAGGCCATTGGCGGGAGGGCCATCAGATACGCAGTATTTT

J gene: TRBJ2-1
D gene: -
CDR3 length: 15
V gene: TRBV30
CDR3 protein: CAWSLRDTFYNEQFF
CDR3 DNA: TGTGCCTGGAGTCTCCGGGACACCTTCTACAATGAGCAGTTCTTC

J gene: TRBJ2-7
D gene: TRBD2
CDR3 length: 17
V gene: TRBV7-9
CDR3 protein: CSSSFSSSGGHSYEQYF
CDR3 DNA: TGTTCCAGCAGCTTCTCGTCTAGCGGGGGCCACTCCTACGAGCAGTACTTC

J gene: TRBJ1-2
D gene: TRBD1
CDR3 length: 14
V gene: TRBV6-1
CDR3 protein: CASIVDRGFYGYTF
CDR3 DNA: TGTGCCAGCATCGTGGACAGGGGGTTCTATGGCTACACCTTC

J gene: TRBJ2-1
D gene: -
CDR3 length: 14
V gene: TRBV10-2
CDR3 protein: CASSGGEDYNEQFF
CDR3 DNA: TGCGCCAGCAGTGGAGGGGAGGACTACAATGAGCAGTTCTTC

J gene: TRBJ2-7
D gene: -
CDR3 length: 15
V gene: TRBV9
CDR3 protein: CASSVGGVEPYEQYF
CDR3 DNA: TGTGCCAGCAGCGTAGGGGGAGTGGAGCCGTACGAGCAGTACTTC

J gene: TRBJ2-3
D gene: TRBD2
CDR3 length: 16
V gene: TRBV5-1
CDR3 protein: CASSLGRRERTDTQYF
CDR3 DNA: TGCGCCAGCAGCTTGGGTCGGCGGGAGAGGACAGATACGCAGTATTTT

J gene: TRBJ2-5
D gene: TRBD2
CDR3 length: 17
V gene: TRBV4-1
CDR3 protein: CASSQFRVAGFQETQYF
CDR3 DNA: TGCGCCAGCAGCCAATTCAGGGTAGCGGGATTTCAAGAGACCCAGTACTTC

J gene: TRBJ1-1
D gene: TRBD1
CDR3 length: 14
V gene: TRBV9
CDR3 protein: CASSPGTGNTEAFF
CDR3 DNA: TGTGCCAGCAGCCCGGGGACAGGCAACACTGAAGCTTTCTTT

J gene: TRBJ1-2
D gene: TRBD1
CDR3 length: 14
V gene: TRBV28
CDR3 protein: CASSLTQGTGGYTF
CDR3 DNA: TGTGCCAGCAGTTTAACACAGGGGACCGGGGGCTACACCTTC

J gene: TRBJ2-5
D gene: TRBD2
CDR3 length: 15
V gene: TRBV2
CDR3 protein: CASSEATGGRETQYF
CDR3 DNA: TGTGCCAGCAGTGAAGCCACGGGGGGGCGAGAGACCCAGTACTTC